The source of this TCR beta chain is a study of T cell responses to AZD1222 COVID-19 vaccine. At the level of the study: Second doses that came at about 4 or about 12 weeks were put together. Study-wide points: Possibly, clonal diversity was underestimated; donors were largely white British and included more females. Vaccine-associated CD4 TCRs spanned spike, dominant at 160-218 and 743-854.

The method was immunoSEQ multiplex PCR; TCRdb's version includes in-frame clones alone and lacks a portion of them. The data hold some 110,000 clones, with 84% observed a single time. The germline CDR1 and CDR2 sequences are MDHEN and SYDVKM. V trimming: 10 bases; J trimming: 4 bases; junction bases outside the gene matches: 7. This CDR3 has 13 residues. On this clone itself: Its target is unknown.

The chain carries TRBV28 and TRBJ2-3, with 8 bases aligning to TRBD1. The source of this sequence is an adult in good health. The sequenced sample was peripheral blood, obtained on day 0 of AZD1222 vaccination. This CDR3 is CATTTGGPDTQYF. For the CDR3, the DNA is TGTGCCACCACTACAGGGGGGCCAGATACGCAGTATTTT.